One T cell receptor (beta chain) is described in this entry. Germline V CDR1 and CDR2: SGHDN, FVKESK. V dropped 3 bases and J dropped 5 bases, with 22 bases sitting between them. The CDR3 contains 17 residues. The data stem from a study of shared clonotypes between healthy human individuals. Sequencing used immunoSEQ multiplex PCR; TCRdb keeps in-frame clones, though not all of them. The sample gives over a million clones, 95% to 97% of which show up once; more than 0.9% is in the top ten. This chain connects TRBV14 to TRBJ2-5, with D possibly being TRBD1 (5 bases). This sequence was found in a man aged 25-45 years in good health. The sample taken for sequencing was naive CD4+ T cells sorted from blood. The sample's subset: CD45RA+ positively selected. CDR3 bases: TGTGCCAGCAGCCATCGGGCCAGACGGAGTCCAGGGGAGACCCAGTACTTC. Protein: CASSHRARRSPGETQYF.